This T cell receptor (beta chain) was retrieved from a study of cytomegalovirus exposure and HLA in healthy donors. Per germline, CDR1 ENHRY and CDR2 SYGVKD. CDR3 length: 15 amino acids. Trimming took 0 bases from V and 6 from J, leaving 12 bases between them. Primers included in the PCR were 60 Vbeta and 13 Jbeta primers. Measured with immunoSEQ multiplex PCR; TCRdb has only the in-frame clones, and not every one. The sample lists 110,000 to 150,000 clones; 72% were seen once. The rearrangement links TRBV10-3 to TRBJ2-1; D possibly corresponds to TRBD2 (6 bases). Sequencing was done on a sample of PBMCs. This receptor was taken from a man aged 35-49 years in good health and CMV-seronegative. The CDR3 spells CAISESVGDFNEQFF. The CDR3 bases are TGTGCCATCAGTGAGTCGGTCGGGGACTTCAATGAGCAGTTCTTC.